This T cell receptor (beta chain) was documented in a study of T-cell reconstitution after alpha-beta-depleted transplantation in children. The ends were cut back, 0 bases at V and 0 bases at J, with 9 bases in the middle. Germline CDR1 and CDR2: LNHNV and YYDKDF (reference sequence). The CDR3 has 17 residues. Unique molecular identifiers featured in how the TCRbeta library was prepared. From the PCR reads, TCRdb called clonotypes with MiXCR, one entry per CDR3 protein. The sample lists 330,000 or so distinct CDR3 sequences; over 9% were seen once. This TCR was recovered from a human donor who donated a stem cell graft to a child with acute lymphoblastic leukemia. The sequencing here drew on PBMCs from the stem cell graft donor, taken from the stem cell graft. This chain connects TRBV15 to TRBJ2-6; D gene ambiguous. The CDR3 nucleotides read TGTGCCACCAGCAGAGAACGGTTACTCTCTGGGGCCAACGTCCTGACTTTC. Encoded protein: CATSRERLLSGANVLTF. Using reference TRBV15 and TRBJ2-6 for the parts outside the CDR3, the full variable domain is DAMVIQNPRYQVTQFGKPVTLSCSQTLNHNVMYWYQQKSSQAPKLLFHYYDKDFNNEADTPDNFQSRRPNTSFCFLDIRSPGLGDTAMYLCATSRERLLSGANVLTFGAGSRLTVL.